The 27 T cell receptor beta chains below were found in one sample sequenced in a study of naive and memory T cell subsets. Two oligonucleotides, mixed equimolar, formed the beta constant-region primer covering TRBC1 and TRBC2. TCRdb used MiXCR to reprocess the UMI-ligation and nested PCR reads, holding one entry per CDR3 protein. This table holds some 100,000 distinct CDR3 sequences, 5.5% to 8.5% found once. The sample comprised central memory CD4+ T cells from blood. The receptors were sampled from a human donor in good health.

This clonotype was seen only a few times. This chain joins TRBV6-5 and TRBJ1-1, with TRBD1 matching over 7 bases. Germline CDR1 reads MNHEY; CDR2 reads SVGAGI. The CDR3 spans 15 residues. The J segment lost 0 bases and the V segment lost 6 bases, leaving 7 bases of the junction unmatched. This CDR3 reads CASRHSGTVNTEAFF. CDR3 sequence (DNA): TGTGCCAGCAGGCATTCCGGGACAGTGAACACTGAAGCTTTCTTT.

This clonotype was observed a handful of times. V usage is TRBV7-2 and J usage is TRBJ1-2, with TRBD1 as a possible D gene (5 bases). Germline loops: CDR1 SGHTA, CDR2 FQGNSA. CDR3 length: 15 amino acids. The V end was cut by 2 bases, the J end by 1 base, with 11 bases between. The DNA for the CDR3 is TGTGCCAGCAGCTTATCGTTCAGGGATAACTATGGCTACACCTTC. Translated: CASSLSFRDNYGYTF.

The chain combines TRBV5-6 with TRBJ1-6, with no clear D. The germline V gene has CDR1 SGHDT and CDR2 YYEEEE. The CDR3 spans 15 residues. Between the trimmed V and J ends, which lost 4 bases and 10 bases, there was a span of 18 bases. CDR3 residues: CASSTKTSSHSPLHF. CDR3 bases: TGTGCCAGCAGCACGAAAACATCGAGCCACTCACCCCTCCACTTT.

There are many counts of this clonotype. V is TRBV4-1 and J is TRBJ1-4, with 8 bases lining up with TRBD1. Germline CDR1 MGHRA, CDR2 YSYEKL. The CDR3 spans 13 residues. V shed 4 bases, J shed 11 bases, and the junction held 6 bases outside the gene matches. CDR3 protein: CASSRTGTEKLFF. CDR3 nucleotide sequence: TGCGCCAGCAGCCGGACAGGGACGGAGAAACTGTTTTTT.

This clonotype has just a few counts. The CDR3 DNA is TGCAGCACCGCGGGAGCGGGAGGCCTCTCCTACGAGCAGTACTTC. Its translation: CSTAGAGGLSYEQYF. This sequence joins TRBV29-1 and TRBJ2-7; 9 bases line up with TRBD2. The CDR3 length is 15 residues. Per the germline V gene, CDR1 is SQVTM and CDR2 is ANQGSEA. The ends lost 8 bases at V and 0 bases at J; junction bases unmatched: 11.

This clonotype was seen once. A clone one base away is much larger, so this may be a read error. V is TRBV28 and J is TRBJ1-3; D perhaps matches TRBD1 (6 bases). This CDR3 comprises 16 residues. Germline assignment: CDR1 MDHEN and CDR2 SYDVKM. V lost 5 bases and J 1 base, leaving 15 bases between the germline ends. The CDR3 reads CASSPGQWASGNTIYF. The DNA for the CDR3 is TGTGCCAGCAGTCCCGGACAGTGGGCTTCTGGAAACACCATATATTTT.

The V and J genes are TRBV5-5 and TRBJ1-3, with D perhaps matching TRBD1 (5 bases). V shed 0 bases and J shed 0 bases, with 13 bases lying between them. This CDR3 comprises 17 residues. The germline V gene has CDR1 SGHKS and CDR2 YYEKEE (reference sequence). The CDR3 here is CASSLEGLTFSGNTIYF. CDR3 DNA sequence: TGTGCCAGCAGCTTGGAGGGGCTAACCTTCTCTGGAAACACCATATATTTT.

This clonotype was seen many times. The J gene is TRBJ2-7, the V gene TRBV7-2; either TRBD1 or TRBD2 may fit D (5 bases each). V was shortened by 5 bases and J by 3 bases, with 11 bases between the two germline ends. Germline V gene sequence: CDR1 SGHTA, CDR2 FQGNSA. The CDR3 has 13 amino acids. CDR3 DNA sequence: TGTGCCAGCAGCCCGGGGCCCGGCTACGAGCAGTACTTC. Translating gives CASSPGPGYEQYF.

This clonotype was counted at least ten times. This sequence joins TRBV24-1 and TRBJ2-2; D call uncertain. This CDR3 comprises 14 residues. V lost 4 bases to trimming and J lost 4 bases, with 9 bases between them. Germline assignment: CDR1 KGHDR and CDR2 SFDVKD. CDR3 loop: CATSDPNFTGELFF. The CDR3 region has the DNA TGTGCCACCAGTGACCCCAACTTCACCGGGGAGCTGTTTTTT.

This sequence joins TRBV28 and TRBJ2-3; D not resolved. This CDR3 has 19 amino acids. Germline V lookup: CDR1 MDHEN, CDR2 SYDVKM. The V end was cut by 6 bases, the J end by 2 bases, with 27 bases between. The CDR3 bases are TGTGCCAGCAGCACCAACCCCCGGACGCCCCCGAAAATCACAGATACGCAGTATTTT. This encodes CASSTNPRTPPKITDTQYF.

This clonotype was seen ten or more times. J is TRBJ2-1 and V is TRBV11-2; D might be TRBD1 (6 bases). Per the germline V gene, CDR1 is SGHAT and CDR2 is FQNNGV. This CDR3 region has 14 residues. V gave up 4 bases and J gave up 6 bases, with 13 bases separating them. In DNA form, the CDR3 reads TGTGCCAGCAGCTCCCTAAGAGGGGGCAATGAGCAGTTCTTC. Its translation is CASSSLRGGNEQFF.

At least ten counts were recorded for this clonotype. CDR3 loop: CASSPATGDGGTQYF. CDR3 bases: TGTGCCAGCAGCCCAGCAACCGGGGACGGCGGGACCCAGTACTTC. The rearrangement joins TRBV7-2 to TRBJ2-5; the D call may be TRBD1 or TRBD2 (5 bases each). The CDR3 extends over 15 amino acids. Trimming shortened V by 5 bases and J by 7 bases, and 20 bases separated the two germline ends. Germline V gene lookup returns CDR1 SGHTA and CDR2 FQGNSA.

The chain couples TRBV7-2 to TRBJ2-7; the match to TRBD2 covers 7 bases. V dropped 3 bases and J dropped 1; count of bases not matched to a gene: 0. Germline V gives CDR1 SGHTA, CDR2 FQGNSA. The CDR3 loop spans 13 amino acids. CDR3 bases: TGTGCCAGCAGCTTCGGGGGGTCCTACGAGCAGTACTTC. Protein: CASSFGGSYEQYF.

The chain carries TRBV28 and TRBJ2-3; 13 nucleotides match TRBD2. The CDR3 consists of 18 residues. With V trimmed by 6 bases and J by 0 bases, 9 bases remained unmatched. Germline loops: CDR1 MDHEN, CDR2 SYDVKM. The CDR3 spells CASSPWTSGGVSTDTQYF. CDR3 coding DNA: TGTGCCAGCAGCCCTTGGACTAGCGGGGGAGTCAGCACAGATACGCAGTATTTT.

This chain links TRBV20-1 with TRBJ2-3; tentative D call: TRBD2 (6 bases). Trimming took 4 bases from V and 4 from J, leaving 18 bases between them. The CDR3 contains 15 residues. CDR1 is DFQATT, CDR2 SNEGSKA, per germline (reference sequence). Here the CDR3 reads CSAKGFSGVSDTQYF. As DNA, the CDR3 is TGCAGTGCTAAGGGGTTCTCGGGGGTTTCAGATACGCAGTATTTT.

Ten or more counts support this clonotype. The V and J genes are TRBV29-1 and TRBJ1-1, with D uncertain. CDR1 and CDR2 from the germline V gene are SQVTM and ANQGSEA. V was pared by 6 bases and J by 4 bases, with 12 bases between. The CDR3 is 12 residues long. The CDR3 DNA is TGCAGCGTGGAGGCAACTGGCACTGAAGCTTTCTTT. This codes for CSVEATGTEAFF.

The chain recombines TRBV12-3 or TRBV12-4 with TRBJ1-4; D remains unclear. V dropped 2 bases and J dropped 10 bases, with 14 bases sitting between them. This CDR3 has 14 amino acids. The CDR3 DNA is TGTGCCAGCAGTTTATCGGGTGAGATCGGAAAACTGTTTTTT. This gives the protein CASSLSGEIGKLFF.

This clonotype was seen only a few times. The chain joins TRBV6-2 or TRBV6-3 to TRBJ2-3, with 9 nucleotides matching TRBD2. Trimming took 6 bases from V and 4 from J; bases not matched to a gene: 8. This CDR3 has 15 amino acids. The germline V gene has CDR1 MNHEY and CDR2 SVGEGT. The CDR3 DNA follows: TGTGCCAGCAGATTTAATCGACTAGCGGCAGATACGCAGTATTTT. It codes for CASRFNRLAADTQYF.

This clonotype was observed a handful of times. V gene TRBV28 combines with J gene TRBJ2-1, with TRBD2 identical over 16 bases. Germline V gene sequence: CDR1 MDHEN, CDR2 SYDVKM. V trimming: 2 bases; J trimming: 0 bases; junction bases outside the gene matches: 4. CDR3 length: 19 amino acids. The CDR3 DNA reads as TGTGCCAGCAGTTTAAGGGGACTAGCGGGAGGGAACTCCTACAATGAGCAGTTCTTC. It yields the protein CASSLRGLAGGNSYNEQFF.

The chain is built from TRBV12-3 or TRBV12-4 and TRBJ2-1; 9 nucleotides line up with TRBD1. The CDR3 has 13 residues. With 6 bases clipped from V and 15 bases from J, the junction kept 12 bases outside the gene matches. CDR3 residues: CASSPARDRVGFF. DNA of the CDR3: TGTGCCAGCAGCCCGGCCCGGGACAGGGTGGGGTTCTTC.

Many counts were recorded for this clonotype. J is TRBJ1-2 and V is TRBV27; 7 bases are a match to TRBD1. Germline V gene lookup returns CDR1 MNHEY and CDR2 SMNVEV (reference sequence). There are 14 residues in the CDR3. The junction had 9 bases not matched to a gene; V was cut back by 5 bases and J by 6 bases. CDR3 nucleotides: TGTGCCAGCAGTCCCCGCCAAAGGGGGCATGGCTACACCTTC. Translating it yields CASSPRQRGHGYTF.

The gene calls are TRBV10-3 and TRBJ1-6; D gene unclear. Germline-derived CDR1 and CDR2 are ENHRY and SYGVKD. This CDR3 has 15 amino acids. Trimming shortened V by 3 bases and J by 0 bases, and 6 bases separated the two germline ends. CDR3 sequence: CAISDRISYNSPLHF. The CDR3 DNA reads as TGTGCCATCAGTGACCGGATCTCCTATAATTCACCCCTCCACTTT.

The chain carries TRBV11-1 and TRBJ2-7; D uncertain. The CDR3 runs to 14 residues. CDR1 is SGHAT and CDR2 is FQDESV in the germline V gene (reference sequence). Trimming took off 6 bases at V and 0 bases at J, with 12 bases between the two ends. The CDR3 loop is CASRMSKSSYEQYF. The CDR3 DNA reads TGTGCCAGCAGAATGTCCAAGAGCTCCTACGAGCAGTACTTC.

This clonotype was recorded at least ten times. This chain joins TRBV7-2 and TRBJ2-7, with 11 nucleotides matching TRBD1. The CDR3 length is 15 residues. Germline V gives CDR1 SGHTA, CDR2 FQGNSA. Losses at the gene ends were 9 bases for V and 4 bases for J; bases not matched to a gene: 11. CDR3 amino acids: CASSQQGTGGYEQYF. As DNA, the CDR3 is TGTGCCAGTTCACAACAGGGGACAGGGGGTTACGAGCAGTACTTC.

In this sample, this clonotype turned up many times. The V and J genes are TRBV2 and TRBJ2-1; 8 bases line up with TRBD2. The CDR3 has 14 amino acids. The J segment lost 3 bases and the V segment lost 4 bases, leaving 2 bases of the junction unmatched. The V gene's germline CDR1 is SNHLY and CDR2 FYNNEI. This CDR3 reads CASSGLAGYNEQFF. The CDR3 DNA reads as TGTGCCAGCAGTGGGCTAGCGGGCTACAATGAGCAGTTCTTC.

The chain combines TRBV4-3 with TRBJ2-7, with 7 bases lining up with TRBD2. V was pared by 1 base and J by 9 bases, with 9 bases of the junction left unmatched. The CDR3 runs 14 residues. CDR1 LGHNA and CDR2 YSLEER come from the germline V gene. CDR3 nucleotide sequence: TGCGCCAGCAGCCAAGGGCTCCGGGAGGAATTGCAGTACTTC. This gives the protein CASSQGLREELQYF.

This clonotype was counted a few times. The chain links TRBV7-2 to TRBJ2-1; weak D call: TRBD2 (5 bases). The CDR3 runs 15 residues. Germline values: CDR1 SGHTA, CDR2 FQGNSA. V was clipped by 1 base and J by 5 bases, with 12 bases between them. CDR3 coding DNA: TGTGCCAGCAGCTTAGAAGGGTACGGGAACAATGAGCAGTTCTTC. It translates to CASSLEGYGNNEQFF.